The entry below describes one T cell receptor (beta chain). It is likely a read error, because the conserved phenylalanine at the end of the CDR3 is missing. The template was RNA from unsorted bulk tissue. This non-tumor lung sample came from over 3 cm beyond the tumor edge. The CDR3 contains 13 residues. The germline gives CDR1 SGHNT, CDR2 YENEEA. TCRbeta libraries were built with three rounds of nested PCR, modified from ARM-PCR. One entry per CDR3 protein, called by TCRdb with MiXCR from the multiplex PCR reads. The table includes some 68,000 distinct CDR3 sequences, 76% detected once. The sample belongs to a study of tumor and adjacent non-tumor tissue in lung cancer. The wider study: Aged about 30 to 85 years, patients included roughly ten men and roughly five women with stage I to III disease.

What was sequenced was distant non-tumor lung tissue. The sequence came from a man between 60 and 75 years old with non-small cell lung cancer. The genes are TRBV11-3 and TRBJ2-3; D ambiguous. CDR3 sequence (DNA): TGTGCCAGTAGCTTATCACCGGGTGATACGCAGTATCTT. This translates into CASSLSPGDTQYL.